There are many counts of the clone carrying this T cell receptor beta chain. This specimen belongs to a study of breast tumors, draining lymph nodes, adjacent tissues. The V gene's germline CDR1 is LNHDA and CDR2 SQIVND (reference sequence). J gave up 5 bases and V 5 bases, and 16 bases lay outside the gene matches. The CDR3 extends over 17 amino acids. TCRdb itself ran the multiplex PCR reads through MiXCR, one entry per CDR3 protein. The sample comprises 12,000 to 15,000 distinct CDR3 sequences, roughly 55% of which are singletons, and 30% rests with the top ten. The specimen was tumor-adjacent breast tissue. This clonotype was sampled from a female donor with breast cancer. Some clones in this sample may be carry-over from other donors' samples. The rearrangement links TRBV19 to TRBJ2-5, with TRBD2 matching over 8 bases. The CDR3 DNA sequence: TGTGCCAGTAGTGACCCCCGACTAGCGTCAACGAGGGAGACCCAGTACTTC. This translates into CASSDPRLASTRETQYF.